This entry features one T cell receptor (beta chain) sequence. The record originates from a study of blood T cell repertoires in COVID-19. Overall study: COVID-19 samples, acute and convalescent, were from the United States, Italy and Spain. T cells, B-cell-depleted T cells, or PBMCs supplied cDNA or gDNA.

The CDR3 runs 12 residues. Germline values: CDR1 ENHRY, CDR2 SYGVKD. V gave up 7 bases and J gave up 7 bases; unmatched junction bases: 4. In the original processing: Cell counts per sample came from amplifying reference gene primers. Libraries were prepared by immunoSEQ multiplex PCR; TCRdb keeps only in-frame clonotypes and omits some of them. V and J calls and clone size are as listed in that table; D and trimming were resolved from the DNA. Found here are 150,000 to 200,000 clones, approximately 80% of them singletons; the top ten hold more than 7%. The clonotype comes from a woman aged 80 or over with active or convalescent COVID-19. This chain uses TRBV10-3 with TRBJ2-1, with TRBD1 matching 7 bases. Sequenced sample: peripheral blood. As DNA, the CDR3 is TGTGCCATCACCCCGACAGGGAATGAGCAGTTCTTC. This sequence encodes CAITPTGNEQFF.